The rows below give T cell receptor beta chains drawn from one sample of a study of early T cells in non-severe SARS-CoV-2 infection. TCRdb re-called the 5' RACE reads with MiXCR, one entry per CDR3 protein. This sample has under 35,000 distinct CDR3 sequences, with 4.6% found just once. Input material: whole blood. The receptors stem from an adult who was a healthcare worker with PCR-confirmed SARS-CoV-2 infection or an uninfected control (not recorded which). Both conserved end residues are part of each CDR3. Fields, in order: clone size, J gene, D gene, V gene, CDR3 DNA, CDR3 protein. D genes are given only for firm matches. Size is omitted from some rows. Given values are once, few, many or a class for expanded clones.

many TRBJ2-2 - TRBV7-7 TGTGCTAGCAGCTTAGAGACAGGACCCGGGGAGCTGTTTTTT CASSLETGPGELFF
- TRBJ1-2 - TRBV12-3/TRBV12-4 TGTGCCAGCAGTTTAAAGACCGGGGGCGGCTACACCTTC CASSLKTGGGYTF
many TRBJ2-3 TRBD1 TRBV9 TGTGCCAGCAGCGCGCGGACAGGGGTAGCATATGATACGCAGTATTTT CASSARTGVAYDTQYF
many TRBJ2-3 TRBD2 TRBV20-1 TGCAGTGCCCCGACTAGCGGCACAGATACGCAGTATTTT CSAPTSGTDTQYF
many TRBJ1-1 TRBD1 TRBV7-6 TGTGCCAGCAGCCGGGACAGCGCTTTCACTGAAGCTTTCTTT CASSRDSAFTEAFF
many TRBJ2-3 TRBD2 TRBV24-1 TGTGCCACCAGTGAAGGACTAGCCCCCACAGATACGCAGTATTTT CATSEGLAPTDTQYF
few TRBJ2-2 - TRBV20-1 TGCAGTGCGGATTCCACCGGGGAGCTGTTTTTT CSADSTGELFF
- TRBJ2-2 TRBD2 TRBV9 TGTGCCAGCAGCGTGACTAGCGGGGGGTTAAACACCGGGGAGCTGTTTTTT CASSVTSGGLNTGELFF
many TRBJ1-2 TRBD1 TRBV5-1 TGCGCCAGCAGCCCGGGACAGGGGGCGGATGGCTACACCTTC CASSPGQGADGYTF
few TRBJ1-2 - TRBV7-9 TGTGCCAGCAGCTCACACGGCTCCTATGGCTACACCTTC CASSSHGSYGYTF
many TRBJ2-4 - TRBV7-6 TGTGCCAGCAGCTTAGTGTGGGATGAAGGGATAGCCAAAAACATTCAGTACTTC CASSLVWDEGIAKNIQYF
many TRBJ2-5 - TRBV29-1 TGCAGCGTTGCCAGGGGCCTCCTGGAGACCCAGTACTTC CSVARGLLETQYF
many TRBJ1-5 - TRBV6-6 TGTGCCAGCAGTTACTCGGGACGGGTAATGTATAGCAATCAGCCCCAGCATTTT CASSYSGRVMYSNQPQHF
- TRBJ2-1 TRBD1 TRBV12-3/TRBV12-4 TGTGCCAGCAGTTTAGCAGACAGGGGAGTCTTC CASSLADRGVF
few TRBJ2-7 TRBD1 TRBV6-1 TGTGCCAGCAGTGAGACAGGGGCACGTGGCGAGCAGTACTTC CASSETGARGEQYF
many TRBJ2-1 TRBD1 TRBV5-1 TGCGCCAGCAGCCCGAGAGCGGGACAGGGCAACAATGAGCAGTTCTTC CASSPRAGQGNNEQFF
many TRBJ2-5 - TRBV7-6 TGTGCCAGCAGCTTAGCCAGACAAGAGACCCAGTACTTC CASSLARQETQYF
many TRBJ2-3 TRBD2 TRBV20-1 TGCAGTGCTGCAGAGCCTAGCGGTGTGAATACGCAGTATTTT CSAAEPSGVNTQYF
many TRBJ2-2 TRBD1 TRBV7-2 TGTGCCAGCAGCAAGACAGGGGGCGACACCGGGGAGCTGTTTTTT CASSKTGGDTGELFF